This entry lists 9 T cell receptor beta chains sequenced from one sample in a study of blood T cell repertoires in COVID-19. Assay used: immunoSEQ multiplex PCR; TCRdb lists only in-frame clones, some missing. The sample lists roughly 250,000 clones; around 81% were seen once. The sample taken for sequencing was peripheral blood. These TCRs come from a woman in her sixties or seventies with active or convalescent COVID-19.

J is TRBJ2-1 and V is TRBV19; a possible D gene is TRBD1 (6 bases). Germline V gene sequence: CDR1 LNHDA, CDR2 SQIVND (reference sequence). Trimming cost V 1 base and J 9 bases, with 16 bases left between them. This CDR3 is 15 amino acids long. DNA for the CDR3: TGTGCCAGTAGTATAGTCCAACAGGGAAGAGGTGAGCAGTTCTTC. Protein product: CASSIVQQGRGEQFF.

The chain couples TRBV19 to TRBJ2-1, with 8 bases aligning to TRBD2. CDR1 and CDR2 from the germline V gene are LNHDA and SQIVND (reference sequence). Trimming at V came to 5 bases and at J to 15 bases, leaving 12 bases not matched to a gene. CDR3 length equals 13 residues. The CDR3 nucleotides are TGTGCCAGTAGTGGTCTCCGGGGGGGCGCCCCGTTCTTC. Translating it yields CASSGLRGGAPFF.

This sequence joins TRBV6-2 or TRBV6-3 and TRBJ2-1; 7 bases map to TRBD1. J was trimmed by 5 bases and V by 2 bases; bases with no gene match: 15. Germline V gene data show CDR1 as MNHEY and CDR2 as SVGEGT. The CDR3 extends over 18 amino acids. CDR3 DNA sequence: TGTGCCAGCAGTTACCAACGAGGGTACAGGGGCTACAACAATGAGCAGTTCTTC. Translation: CASSYQRGYRGYNNEQFF.

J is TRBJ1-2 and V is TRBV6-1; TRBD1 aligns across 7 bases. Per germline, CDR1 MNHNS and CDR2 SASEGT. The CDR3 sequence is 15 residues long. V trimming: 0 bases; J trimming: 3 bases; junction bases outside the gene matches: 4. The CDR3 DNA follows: TGTGCCAGCAGTGAAGCGGGTACAGGGGACTATGGCTACACCTTC. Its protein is CASSEAGTGDYGYTF.

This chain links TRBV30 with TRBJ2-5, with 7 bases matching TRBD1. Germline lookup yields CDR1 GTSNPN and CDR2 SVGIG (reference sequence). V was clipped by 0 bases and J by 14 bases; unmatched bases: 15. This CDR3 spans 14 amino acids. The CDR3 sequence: CAWSVLSGQGDPYF. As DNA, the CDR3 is TGTGCCTGGAGTGTACTCTCGGGGCAGGGGGACCCCTACTTC.

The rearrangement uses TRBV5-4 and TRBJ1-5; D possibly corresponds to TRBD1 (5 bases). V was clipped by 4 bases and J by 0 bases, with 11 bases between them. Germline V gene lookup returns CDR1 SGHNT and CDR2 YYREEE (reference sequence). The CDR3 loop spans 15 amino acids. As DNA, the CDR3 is TGTGCCAGCAGCAACCAGGGCCATAGCAATCAGCCCCAGCATTTT. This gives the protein CASSNQGHSNQPQHF.

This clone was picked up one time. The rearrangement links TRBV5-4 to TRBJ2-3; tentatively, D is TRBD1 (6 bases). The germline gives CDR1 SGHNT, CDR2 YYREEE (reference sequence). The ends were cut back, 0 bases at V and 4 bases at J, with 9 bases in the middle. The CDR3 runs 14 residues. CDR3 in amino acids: CASSLVQGPDTQYF. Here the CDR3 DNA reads TGTGCCAGCAGCTTGGTTCAGGGGCCAGATACGCAGTATTTT.

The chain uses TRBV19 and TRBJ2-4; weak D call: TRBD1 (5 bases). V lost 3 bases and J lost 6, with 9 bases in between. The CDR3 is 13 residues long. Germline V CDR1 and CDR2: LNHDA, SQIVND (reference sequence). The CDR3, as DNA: TGTGCCAGTAGTATTACCCAGGGAAACATTCAGTACTTC. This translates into CASSITQGNIQYF.

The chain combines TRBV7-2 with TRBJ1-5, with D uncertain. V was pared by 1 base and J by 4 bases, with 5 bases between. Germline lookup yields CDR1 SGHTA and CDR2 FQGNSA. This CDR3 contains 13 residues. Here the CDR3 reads CASSLDGNQPQHF. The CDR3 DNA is TGTGCCAGCAGCTTAGACGGGAATCAGCCCCAGCATTTT.